This TCR beta chain was identified during a study of OX40 agonist ivuxolimab in advanced cancers. For the study at large: Age averaged around 60 years (range about 23 to 80), and 82.7% were male.

As for this clone: Its antigen is still unknown.

The assay was immunoSEQ multiplex PCR, and TCRdb's table has in-frame clones only and misses some. The sample records about 45,000 clones, approximately 80% being singletons. Broader study findings: At doses 0.1 to 3.0 mg/kg, CD4+ and CD8+ clones expanded. Among some nonresponders, normalized T-cell clonal expansion was also low.

Source: CD4+ or CD8+ T cells sorted from blood, taken in a trial of the OX40 agonist ivuxolimab. The TCR sequence derives from an adult with an advanced solid tumor such as melanoma, head and neck, liver or kidney cancer.

Written as DNA, the CDR3 is TGCGCCAGCAGAGGGACAGGGACAGATACGCAGTATTTT. It codes for CASRGTGTDTQYF. The genes are TRBV4-1 and TRBJ2-3; 9 nucleotides line up with TRBD1. The V segment lost 6 bases and the J segment 3 bases; nucleotides outside the gene matches: 1. This CDR3 spans 13 amino acids. Germline V gene sequence: CDR1 MGHRA, CDR2 YSYEKL.